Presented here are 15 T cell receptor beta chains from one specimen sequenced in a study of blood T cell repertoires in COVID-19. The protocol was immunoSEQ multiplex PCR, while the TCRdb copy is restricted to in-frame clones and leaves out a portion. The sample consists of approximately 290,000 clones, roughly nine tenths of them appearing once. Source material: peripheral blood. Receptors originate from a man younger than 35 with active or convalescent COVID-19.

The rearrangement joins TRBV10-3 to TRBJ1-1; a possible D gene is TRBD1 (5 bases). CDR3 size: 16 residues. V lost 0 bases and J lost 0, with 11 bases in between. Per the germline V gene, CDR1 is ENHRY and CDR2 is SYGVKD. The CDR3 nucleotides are TGTGCCATCAGTGAGTCGGTATTGGGGCTGAACACTGAAGCTTTCTTT. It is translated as CAISESVLGLNTEAFF.

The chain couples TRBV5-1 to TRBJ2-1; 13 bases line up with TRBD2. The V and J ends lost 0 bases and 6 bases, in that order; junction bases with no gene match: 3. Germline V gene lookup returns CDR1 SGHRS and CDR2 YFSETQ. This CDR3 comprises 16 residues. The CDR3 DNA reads TGCGCCAGCAGCTTGGTCACTAGCGGGAGGGGCAATGAGCAGTTCTTC. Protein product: CASSLVTSGRGNEQFF.

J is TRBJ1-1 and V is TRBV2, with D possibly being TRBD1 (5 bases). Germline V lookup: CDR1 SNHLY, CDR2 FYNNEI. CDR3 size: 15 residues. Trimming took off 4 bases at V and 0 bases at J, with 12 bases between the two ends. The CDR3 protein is CASSVRVVMNTEAFF. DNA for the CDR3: TGTGCCAGCAGTGTCAGGGTTGTTATGAACACTGAAGCTTTCTTT.

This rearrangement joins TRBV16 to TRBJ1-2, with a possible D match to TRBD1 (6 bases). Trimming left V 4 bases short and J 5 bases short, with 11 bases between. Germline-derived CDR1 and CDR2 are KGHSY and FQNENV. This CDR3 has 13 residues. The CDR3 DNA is TGTGCCAGCAGCCCCGGGACACAATATGGCTACACCTTC. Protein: CASSPGTQYGYTF.

The CDR3 sequence is CASSLTGASGRAAEQFF. The CDR3 coding sequence is TGTGCCAGCAGCTTGACAGGCGCTAGCGGGAGGGCCGCCGAGCAGTTCTTC. This sequence joins TRBV5-6 and TRBJ2-1; 12 bases map to TRBD2. CDR1 and CDR2 from the germline V gene are SGHDT and YYEEEE. The CDR3 spans 17 residues. The junction had 12 bases not matched to a gene; V was cut back by 1 base and J by 10 bases.

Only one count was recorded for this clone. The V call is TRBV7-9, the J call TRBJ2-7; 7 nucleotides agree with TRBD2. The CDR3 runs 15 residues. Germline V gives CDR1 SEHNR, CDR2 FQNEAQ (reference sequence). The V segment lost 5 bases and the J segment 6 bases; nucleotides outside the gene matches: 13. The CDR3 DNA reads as TGTGCCAGCAGCCCACCCGAGCGGGATCCCTCCGAGCAGTACTTC. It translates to CASSPPERDPSEQYF.

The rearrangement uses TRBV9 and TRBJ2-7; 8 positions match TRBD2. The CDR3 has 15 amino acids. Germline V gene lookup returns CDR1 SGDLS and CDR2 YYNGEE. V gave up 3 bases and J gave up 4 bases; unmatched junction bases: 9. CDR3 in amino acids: CASSAGGGCFYEQYF. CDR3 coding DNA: TGTGCCAGCAGCGCCGGGGGGGGCTGCTTTTACGAGCAGTACTTC.

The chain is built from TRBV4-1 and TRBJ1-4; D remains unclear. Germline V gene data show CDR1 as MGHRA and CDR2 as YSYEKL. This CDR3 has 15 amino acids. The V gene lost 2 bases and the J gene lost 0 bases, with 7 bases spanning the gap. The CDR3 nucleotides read TGCGCCAGCAGCCAATGGCAGGCAACTAATGAAAAACTGTTTTTT. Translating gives CASSQWQATNEKLFF.

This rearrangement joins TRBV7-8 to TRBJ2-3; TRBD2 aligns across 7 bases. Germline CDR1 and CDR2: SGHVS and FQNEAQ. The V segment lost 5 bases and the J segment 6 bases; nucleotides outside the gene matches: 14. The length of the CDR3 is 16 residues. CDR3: CASSHQAGPRPDTQYF. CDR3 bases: TGTGCCAGCAGCCACCAAGCGGGACCGAGGCCTGATACGCAGTATTTT. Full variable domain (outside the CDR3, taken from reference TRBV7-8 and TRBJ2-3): GAGVSQSPRYKVAKRGQDVALRCDPISGHVSLFWYQQALGQGPEFLTYFQNEAQLDKSGLPSDRFFAERPEGSVSTLKIQRTQQEDSAVYLCASSHQAGPRPDTQYFGPGTRLTVL.

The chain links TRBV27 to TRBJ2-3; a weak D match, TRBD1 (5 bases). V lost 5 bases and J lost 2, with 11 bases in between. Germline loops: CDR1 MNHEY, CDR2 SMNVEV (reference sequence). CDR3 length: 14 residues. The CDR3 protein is CASSPPDNTDTQYF. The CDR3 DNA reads TGTGCCAGCAGTCCACCGGACAACACAGATACGCAGTATTTT.

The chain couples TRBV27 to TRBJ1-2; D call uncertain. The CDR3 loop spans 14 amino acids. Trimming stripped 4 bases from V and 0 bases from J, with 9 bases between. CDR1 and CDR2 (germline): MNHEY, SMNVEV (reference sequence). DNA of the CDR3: TGTGCCAGCAGTTCCGCCGGGACTAACTATGGCTACACCTTC. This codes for CASSSAGTNYGYTF.

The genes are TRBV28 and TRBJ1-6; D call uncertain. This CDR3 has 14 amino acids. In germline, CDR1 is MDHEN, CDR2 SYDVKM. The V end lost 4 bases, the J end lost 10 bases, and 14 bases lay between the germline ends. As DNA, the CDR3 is TGTGCCAGCAGTTCGTATTACGTGGGCTCACCCCTCCACTTT. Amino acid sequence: CASSSYYVGSPLHF. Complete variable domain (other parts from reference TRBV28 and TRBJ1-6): DVKVTQSSRYLVKRTGEKVFLECVQDMDHENMFWYRQDPGLGLRLIYFSYDVKMKEKGDIPEGYSVSREKKERFSLILESASTNQTSMYLCASSSYYVGSPLHFGNGTRLTVT.

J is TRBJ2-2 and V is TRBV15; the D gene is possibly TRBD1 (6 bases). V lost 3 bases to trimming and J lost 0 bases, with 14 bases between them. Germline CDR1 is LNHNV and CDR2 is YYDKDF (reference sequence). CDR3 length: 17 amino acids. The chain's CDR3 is CATSRPQQGPNTGELFF. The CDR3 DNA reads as TGTGCCACCAGCAGGCCACAACAGGGCCCGAACACCGGGGAGCTGTTTTTT.

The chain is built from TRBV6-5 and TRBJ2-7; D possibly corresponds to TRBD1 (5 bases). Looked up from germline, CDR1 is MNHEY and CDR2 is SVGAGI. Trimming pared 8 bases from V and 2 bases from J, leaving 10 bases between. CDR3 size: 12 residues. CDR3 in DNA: TGTGCCAGCTCCGACAGACCCTACGAGCAGTACTTC. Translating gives CASSDRPYEQYF.

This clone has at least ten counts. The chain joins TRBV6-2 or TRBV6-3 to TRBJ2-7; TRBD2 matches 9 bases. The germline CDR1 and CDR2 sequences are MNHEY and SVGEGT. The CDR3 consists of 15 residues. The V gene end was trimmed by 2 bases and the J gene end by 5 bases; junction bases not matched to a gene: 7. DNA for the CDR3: TGTGCCAGCAGTTACCCCGCGGGAGGGCCAAACGAGCAGTACTTC. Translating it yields CASSYPAGGPNEQYF.